A single sample is the source of the 5 T cell receptor beta chains below, sequenced in a study of blood T cell repertoires in COVID-19. TCRdb's table, derived via immunoSEQ multiplex PCR, lists solely in-frame clones and lacks some. The data hold fewer than 100,000 clones, with around 84% observed a single time. The material sequenced was peripheral blood. The receptors were sampled from a woman aged 45-65 years with acute or convalescent COVID-19.

The chain combines TRBV2 with TRBJ1-1, with TRBD1 matching over 7 bases. CDR3 length: 12 amino acids. The V segment lost 7 bases and the J segment 6 bases; nucleotides outside the gene matches: 5. Per germline, CDR1 SNHLY and CDR2 FYNNEI. The CDR3 sequence is CASKTGLAEAFF. The DNA for the CDR3 is TGTGCCAGCAAGACAGGGTTGGCTGAAGCTTTCTTT.

The rearrangement joins TRBV2 to TRBJ2-7; 11 nucleotides match TRBD1. Germline loops: CDR1 SNHLY, CDR2 FYNNEI. J was trimmed by 2 bases and V by 3 bases; bases with no gene match: 3. This CDR3 spans 15 amino acids. The CDR3 DNA is TGTGCCAGCAGTGAGTGGGGACAGGGGGCCTACGAGCAGTACTTC. Its protein product is CASSEWGQGAYEQYF.

The genes are TRBV14 and TRBJ2-3, with 8 bases lining up with TRBD2. Germline trimming cut 1 base from V and 3 bases from J; bases unmatched to any gene: 6. This CDR3 has 16 residues. Germline-derived CDR1 and CDR2 are SGHDN and FVKESK. Here the CDR3 DNA reads TGTGCCAGCAGCCAAGGACTAGCGCTCGTTACAGATACGCAGTATTTT. This encodes CASSQGLALVTDTQYF.

V gene TRBV19 combines with J gene TRBJ2-3; 7 nucleotides line up with TRBD2. Germline V gene sequence: CDR1 LNHDA, CDR2 SQIVND (reference sequence). This CDR3 has 16 residues. Losses at the gene ends were 5 bases for V and 2 bases for J; bases not matched to a gene: 10. The CDR3 loop reads CASSLPGGGDTDTQYF. The CDR3 region has the DNA TGTGCCAGTAGTCTCCCTGGTGGGGGGGACACAGATACGCAGTATTTT. Using reference TRBV19 and TRBJ2-3 for the parts outside the CDR3, the full variable domain is DGGITQSPKYLFRKEGQNVTLSCEQNLNHDAMYWYRQDPGQGLRLIYYSQIVNDFQKGDIAEGYSVSREKKESFPLTVTSAQKNPTAFYLCASSLPGGGDTDTQYFGPGTRLTVL.

This clone was recorded a few times. V and J are TRBV2 and TRBJ1-5; D perhaps matches TRBD1 (6 bases). This CDR3 has 15 residues. Germline CDR1 reads SNHLY; CDR2 reads FYNNEI. V lost 5 bases, J lost 5 bases, and 16 bases lay in between. The CDR3 DNA is TGTGCCAGCAGTTTTACGGACAGAATAGATCAGCCCCAGCATTTT. Amino acids: CASSFTDRIDQPQHF.